What follows are 8 T cell receptor beta chains derived from one specimen sequenced in a study of PD-1 blockade in classical Hodgkin lymphoma. Time point described: cycle 4 day 1 (C4D1), after less than seven weeks of nivolumab. Relapse was seen in all patients after autologous stem cell transplantation, and brentuximab vedotin exposure was variable. Thawed PBMCs yielded CD4+ T cells through magnetic negative selection. The table came from immunoSEQ multiplex PCR; TCRdb's copy has only in-frame clones and leaves some out. The sample has about 22,000 clones; roughly 76% are singletons. The material was CD4+ T cells from blood, obtained before the fourth cycle of nivolumab. Every receptor here comes from a human donor with classical Hodgkin lymphoma.

This clone was detected only a few times. V usage is TRBV13 and J usage is TRBJ2-2; D may be TRBD1 or TRBD2 (5 bases each). From germline, CDR1 is PRHDT and CDR2 FYEKMQ (reference sequence). The germline V and J ends were trimmed by 5 bases and 0 bases, with 19 bases remaining between them. The CDR3 is 18 amino acids. DNA for the CDR3: TGTGCCAGCAGCCCCAGGCTATCGAGGGGTACGAACACCGGGGAGCTGTTTTTT. Encoded protein: CASSPRLSRGTNTGELFF.

The chain combines TRBV6-1 with TRBJ1-6, with no clear D. Between the trimmed V and J ends, which lost 4 bases and 9 bases, there was a span of 13 bases. This CDR3 spans 14 amino acids. Germline assignment: CDR1 MNHNS and CDR2 SASEGT. This chain's CDR3 is CASSGSSRVSPLHF. CDR3 bases: TGTGCCAGCAGTGGGTCCAGCCGGGTTTCACCCCTCCACTTT.

This clone appeared a single time. The chain joins TRBV27 to TRBJ2-7; a possible D gene is TRBD2 (6 bases). V lost 3 bases, J lost 6 bases, and 15 bases lay in between. This CDR3 is 14 amino acids long. Germline V gene sequence: CDR1 MNHEY, CDR2 SMNVEV (reference sequence). CDR3 DNA sequence: TGTGCCAGCAGTTTTTTCCCCGGGGGAGGCGAGCAGTACTTC. Protein product: CASSFFPGGGEQYF.

The J gene is TRBJ2-5, the V gene TRBV6-5; possible D gene TRBD2, 5 bases. The CDR3 spans 14 residues. The V gene's germline CDR1 is MNHEY and CDR2 SVGAGI. The V end was cut by 2 bases, the J end by 2 bases, with 9 bases between. The CDR3 is CASSYREAQETQYF. In nucleotides, the CDR3 is TGTGCCAGCAGTTACCGGGAAGCGCAAGAGACCCAGTACTTC.

The chain joins TRBV6-5 to TRBJ2-1, with 10 bases matching TRBD2. The CDR3 has 14 residues. The germline CDR1 and CDR2 sequences are MNHEY and SVGAGI. V gave up 7 bases and J gave up 5 bases; unmatched junction bases: 5. The CDR3 coding sequence is TGTGCCAGCAACCTAGCGGGGGTCGACAATGAGCAGTTCTTC. Protein sequence: CASNLAGVDNEQFF.

The genes are TRBV5-6 and TRBJ2-1, with a tentative D call TRBD2 (7 bases). V was cut by 6 bases and J by 4 bases, with 11 bases left in between. The V gene's germline CDR1 is SGHDT and CDR2 YYEEEE. The CDR3 runs 13 residues. The CDR3 DNA follows: TGTGCCAGCAAAGGGGGGGCGTACAATGAGCAGTTCTTC. It yields the protein CASKGGAYNEQFF.

The J gene is TRBJ2-7, the V gene TRBV19, with TRBD1 as a possible D gene (6 bases). Germline V gene sequence: CDR1 LNHDA, CDR2 SQIVND (reference sequence). This CDR3 has 13 amino acids. The ends were cut back, 5 bases at V and 6 bases at J, with 14 bases in the middle. CDR3 nucleotides: TGTGCCAGTAGTCCTTCCGACAGGACCGAGCAGTACTTC. Translation gives CASSPSDRTEQYF.

The V gene is TRBV28, the J gene TRBJ1-1; 11 bases map to TRBD1. Trimming at V came to 7 bases and at J to 4 bases, leaving 17 bases not matched to a gene. The CDR3 totals 18 residues. Germline CDR1 MDHEN, CDR2 SYDVKM. CDR3 loop: CASTRGTGTGGYRTEAFF. CDR3 DNA sequence: TGTGCCAGCACTCGAGGAACCGGGACAGGGGGTTATCGCACTGAAGCTTTCTTT.